Listed here are 25 T cell receptor beta chains from one sample, sequenced in a study of human T cells and chemical hapten exposure. From the 5' RACE reads, TCRdb called clonotypes with MiXCR, one entry per CDR3 protein. The table shows 120,000 to 150,000 distinct CDR3 sequences, with roughly 4.1% occurring only once. The study extracted total RNA from unfractionated whole blood. These receptors came from a female donor in good health.

About this clonotype: A read error is possible here, since a much larger clone lies one base away. The chain combines TRBV29-1 with TRBJ1-4, with D uncertain. Trimming shortened V by 7 bases and J by 5 bases, and 14 bases separated the two germline ends. The CDR3 has 13 residues. CDR1 is SQVTM, CDR2 ANQGSEA, per germline. CDR3: CSAKGRRNEKLFF. The CDR3 nucleotides are TGCAGCGCCAAAGGACGGCGAAATGAAAAACTGTTTTTT.

In its sample, this clonotype was seen many times. This rearrangement joins TRBV19 to TRBJ1-4, with D uncertain. The CDR3 is 16 residues long. Trimming removed 5 bases from V and 5 bases from J, with 18 bases in between. CDR1 is LNHDA and CDR2 is SQIVND in the germline V gene (reference sequence). The CDR3 protein is CASSVPLLAGNEKLFF. CDR3 DNA sequence: TGTGCCAGTAGTGTTCCCCTATTGGCGGGGAATGAAAAACTGTTTTTT.

This clonotype occurred many times. The chain carries TRBV20-1 and TRBJ1-1, with D hard to call. CDR3 length: 12 amino acids. Germline loops: CDR1 DFQATT, CDR2 SNEGSKA (reference sequence). The germline V and J ends were trimmed by 0 bases and 4 bases, with 6 bases remaining between them. The CDR3 coding sequence is TGCAGTGCTAGAGATCCGGGCACTGAAGCTTTCTTT. Protein product: CSARDPGTEAFF.

This clonotype was seen ten or more times. This sequence joins TRBV29-1 and TRBJ1-1, with 7 nucleotides matching TRBD1. J lost 5 bases, V lost 3 bases, and 6 bases had no gene match. Germline V gene lookup returns CDR1 SQVTM and CDR2 ANQGSEA. The CDR3 consists of 13 residues. For the CDR3, the DNA is TGCAGCGTTGACCCCCAGGGGGGAACTGAAGCTTTCTTT. This translates into CSVDPQGGTEAFF.

This chain connects TRBV5-1 to TRBJ1-1; D is perhaps TRBD1 (5 bases). The CDR3 is made up of 15 amino acids. The germline CDR1 and CDR2 sequences are SGHRS and YFSETQ. Trimming left V 2 bases short and J 10 bases short, with 21 bases between. The CDR3 loop is CASSFSGTPLEGAFF. In nucleotides, the CDR3 is TGCGCCAGCAGCTTCTCCGGGACTCCGTTGGAGGGAGCTTTCTTT.

This clonotype was detected many times. The genes are TRBV20-1 and TRBJ1-1, with a possible D match to TRBD1 (5 bases). The V gene lost 3 bases and the J gene lost 5 bases, with 13 bases spanning the gap. The CDR3 is 13 residues long. CDR1 is DFQATT, CDR2 SNEGSKA, per germline (reference sequence). Here the CDR3 DNA reads TGCAGTGCTAGTTCCGGGGGAAGGACTGAAGCTTTCTTT. Encoded protein: CSASSGGRTEAFF.

This clonotype occurred many times. The chain links TRBV4-3 to TRBJ1-2, with D perhaps TRBD1 (5 bases). The CDR3 contains 15 residues. V dropped 0 bases and J dropped 2 bases, with 10 bases sitting between them. Germline values: CDR1 LGHNA, CDR2 YSLEER. The CDR3 DNA is TGCGCCAGCAGCCAAGATCCACGGGGCAACTATGGCTACACCTTC. The encoded protein is CASSQDPRGNYGYTF.

This clonotype was found many times. The chain uses TRBV28 and TRBJ2-7; D not resolved. This CDR3 is 14 amino acids long. Germline loops: CDR1 MDHEN, CDR2 SYDVKM. The V gene lost 2 bases and the J gene lost 4 bases, with 12 bases spanning the gap. DNA of the CDR3: TGTGCCAGCAGTTTAGTTCCCCCGATGTACGAGCAGTACTTC. Translation: CASSLVPPMYEQYF. Complete variable domain (other parts from reference TRBV28 and TRBJ2-7): DVKVTQSSRYLVKRTGEKVFLECVQDMDHENMFWYRQDPGLGLRLIYFSYDVKMKEKGDIPEGYSVSREKKERFSLILESASTNQTSMYLCASSLVPPMYEQYFGPGTRLTVT.

This chain links TRBV2 with TRBJ1-1; 7 bases line up with TRBD1. The V and J ends lost 3 bases and 5 bases, in that order; junction bases with no gene match: 9. Germline V gene sequence: CDR1 SNHLY, CDR2 FYNNEI. The CDR3 has 15 amino acids. CDR3 loop: CASSERGPGHTEAFF. The CDR3 coding sequence is TGTGCCAGCAGTGAGAGGGGGCCAGGGCATACTGAAGCTTTCTTT.

The sample holds a few counts of this clonotype. The rearrangement uses TRBV5-4 and TRBJ2-3, with 7 positions matching TRBD1. This CDR3 spans 14 amino acids. Germline CDR1 and CDR2: SGHNT and YYREEE (reference sequence). V lost 5 bases, J lost 2 bases, and 5 bases stayed unmatched. The CDR3: CASRLDRATDTQYF. The CDR3 nucleotides are TGTGCCAGCAGACTAGACAGGGCCACAGATACGCAGTATTTT.

This clonotype occurred many times. This chain links TRBV20-1 with TRBJ2-7; D unclear. This CDR3 has 11 amino acids. The V gene lost 5 bases and the J gene lost 1 base, with 6 bases spanning the gap. Germline CDR1 DFQATT, CDR2 SNEGSKA (reference sequence). The chain's CDR3 is CSADRSYEQYF. For the CDR3, the DNA is TGCAGTGCTGACCGGTCCTACGAGCAGTACTTC.

The V call is TRBV4-2, the J call TRBJ2-3; 12 bases line up with TRBD2. CDR3 size: 20 residues. J lost 3 bases, V lost 2 bases, and 15 bases had no gene match. Germline lookup yields CDR1 LGHNA and CDR2 YNFKEQ. In nucleotides, the CDR3 is TGTGCCAGCAGCCAACCCCGCCAGGCTAGCGGGGGGGCTTCGACAGATACGCAGTATTTT. Protein sequence: CASSQPRQASGGASTDTQYF.

This clonotype was seen more than once but under ten times. The chain joins TRBV5-1 to TRBJ2-7, with D perhaps matching TRBD2 (6 bases). CDR1 and CDR2 from the germline V gene are SGHRS and YFSETQ. CDR3 length: 16 residues. Trimming took off 0 bases at V and 3 bases at J, with 16 bases between the two ends. The CDR3 DNA follows: TGCGCCAGCAGCTTGGTCCCGCGGGGCGGCTACTACGAGCAGTACTTC. Its translation is CASSLVPRGGYYEQYF.

This clonotype showed up many times. This chain joins TRBV4-3 and TRBJ1-1, with 8 nucleotides matching TRBD1. In germline, CDR1 is LGHNA, CDR2 YSLEER. The J segment lost 3 bases and the V segment lost 5 bases, leaving 8 bases of the junction unmatched. The CDR3 is 15 residues long. The CDR3 reads CASSERQGRDTEAFF. The CDR3 nucleotides are TGCGCCAGCAGCGAAAGACAGGGGAGGGACACTGAAGCTTTCTTT.

Ten or more counts support this clonotype. This chain joins TRBV24-1 and TRBJ2-3, with D possibly matching TRBD2 (6 bases). In germline, CDR1 is KGHDR, CDR2 SFDVKD. Between the trimmed V and J ends, which lost 3 bases and 2 bases, there was a span of 17 bases. The CDR3 spans 17 residues. CDR3 coding DNA: TGTGCCACCAGTGATCCAGATTTGCGGGAAGTCACAGATACGCAGTATTTT. Its protein is CATSDPDLREVTDTQYF.

Ten or more counts support this clonotype. The chain is built from TRBV5-6 and TRBJ2-7; 9 positions agree with TRBD1. Germline V gene sequence: CDR1 SGHDT, CDR2 YYEEEE. V lost 1 base to trimming and J lost 4 bases; unmatched junction nucleotides: 3. CDR3 length equals 14 residues. CDR3 region: CASSLTGGQYEQYF. The DNA of the CDR3 is TGTGCCAGCAGCTTGACAGGGGGCCAGTACGAGCAGTACTTC.

This clonotype has ten or more counts. The chain couples TRBV11-2 to TRBJ2-7; TRBD2 matches at 9 bases. V was clipped by 5 bases and J by 7 bases; unmatched bases: 9. The CDR3 extends over 14 amino acids. Germline CDR1 is SGHAT and CDR2 is FQNNGV. CDR3 residues: CASSPGLARGEQYF. DNA of the CDR3: TGTGCCAGCAGCCCCGGACTAGCGAGGGGTGAGCAGTACTTC.

This clonotype was detected many times. This sequence joins TRBV18 and TRBJ1-1, with D maybe TRBD1 (6 bases). V was pared by 5 bases and J by 5 bases, with 18 bases between. Germline CDR1 is KGHSH and CDR2 is LQKENI. The CDR3 contains 15 residues. In DNA form, the CDR3 reads TGTGCCAGCTCATTCGGACAGAGAACGTTAACTGAAGCTTTCTTT. This translates into CASSFGQRTLTEAFF.

In this sample, this clonotype turned up many times. The V and J genes are TRBV7-3 and TRBJ1-1; no reliable D call. Trimming left V 1 base short and J 4 bases short, with 7 bases between. This CDR3 region has 13 residues. The germline gives CDR1 SGHTA, CDR2 FQGTGA. The CDR3 region has the DNA TGTGCCAGCAGCTTAAGGTTCGGCACTGAAGCTTTCTTT. Its translation is CASSLRFGTEAFF.

This clonotype was found many times. The V and J genes are TRBV7-6 and TRBJ1-1; D possibly corresponds to TRBD1 (6 bases). From germline, CDR1 is SGHVS and CDR2 FNYEAQ. The CDR3 extends over 15 amino acids. The V and J ends lost 3 bases and 4 bases respectively, with 15 bases between them. The DNA of the CDR3 is TGTGCCAGCAGCTTCCAGGCAGGGGAGATCACTGAAGCTTTCTTT. This translates into CASSFQAGEITEAFF.

This clonotype was counted at least ten times. The J gene is TRBJ2-7, the V gene TRBV7-2; TRBD1 matches 7 bases. The J segment lost 3 bases and the V segment lost 4 bases, leaving 9 bases of the junction unmatched. There are 15 residues in the CDR3. Germline V CDR1 and CDR2: SGHTA, FQGNSA. The CDR3 nucleotides read TGTGCCAGCAGCTCAAGGACAGGCGGACGCTACGAGCAGTACTTC. Translated, it gives CASSSRTGGRYEQYF.

This clonotype appeared many times. The rearrangement joins TRBV6-5 to TRBJ1-2; 7 bases match TRBD1. The germline V gene encodes CDR1 MNHEY and CDR2 SVGAGI. The CDR3 length is 13 residues. J gave up 4 bases and V 8 bases, and 7 bases lay outside the gene matches. CDR3 nucleotide sequence: TGTGCCAGCTACCGGACAGGTGGCTATGGCTACACCTTC. Its translation: CASYRTGGYGYTF.

There are many counts of this clonotype. The J gene is TRBJ2-7, the V gene TRBV3-1; D gene ambiguous. Per the germline V gene, CDR1 is LGHDT and CDR2 is YNNKEL (reference sequence). Deletions cut 4 bases from V and 3 bases from J, with 10 bases between. The CDR3 is 13 residues long. CDR3 loop: CASSRVPNYEQYF. The CDR3 bases are TGTGCCAGCAGCCGAGTCCCCAACTACGAGCAGTACTTC.

The chain carries TRBV28 and TRBJ2-3; 10 nucleotides match TRBD2. CDR1 and CDR2 (germline): MDHEN, SYDVKM. CDR3 length: 18 amino acids. The junction had 13 bases not matched to a gene; V was cut back by 4 bases and J by 3 bases. DNA of the CDR3: TGTGCCAGCAGTTCCCCATGGAGCGGGGGGGCCGTAACAGATACGCAGTATTTT. It translates to CASSSPWSGGAVTDTQYF.

Only a few counts were recorded for this clonotype. The rearrangement links TRBV5-1 to TRBJ2-1; D not certain. The CDR3 contains 13 residues. The ends were cut back, 4 bases at V and 5 bases at J, with 10 bases in the middle. Per the germline V gene, CDR1 is SGHRS and CDR2 is YFSETQ. DNA for the CDR3: TGCGCCAGCAGCCCACGCTACGACAATGAGCAGTTCTTC. This encodes CASSPRYDNEQFF.